Given below is one TCR beta chain in context. The data were taken from a study of blood T cell repertoires in COVID-19. In the authors' workflow: The assay estimated nucleated cells by amplifying reference gene primers. TCRdb's table, derived via immunoSEQ multiplex PCR, lists solely in-frame clones and lacks some. The V and J calls and clone size are taken from that table; D and trimming were inferred from the DNA. The table includes a few hundred thousand clones, around 80% detected once. Germline-derived CDR1 and CDR2 are SEHNR and FQNEAQ (reference sequence). V was shortened by 2 bases and J by 3 bases, with 17 bases between the two germline ends. The CDR3 totals 17 residues.

The sequence was collected from a woman aged 80 or older with acute or convalescent COVID-19. This chain joins TRBV7-9 and TRBJ1-5; a possible D gene is TRBD1 (6 bases). The sequenced sample was peripheral blood. CDR3 DNA sequence: TGTGCCAGCAGCTTATCCACCACTGGACAGCCCAATCAGCCCCAGCATTTT. Translating gives CASSLSTTGQPNQPQHF.